Shown below are 21 T cell receptor beta chains from a single sample sequenced in a study of T cell repertoires in cytomegalovirus infection. TCRdb independently ran MiXCR on the reads; one entry per CDR3 protein. The sample lists roughly 300,000 distinct CDR3 sequences, roughly 26% seen once, with approximately 14% in the top ten. Specimen: PBMCs. These receptors all stem from a human donor in good health (CMV status not recorded). Some clones in this sample may be carry-over from other donors' samples.

V is TRBV28 and J is TRBJ2-7; tentatively, D is TRBD2 (6 bases). CDR1 is MDHEN and CDR2 is SYDVKM in the germline V gene. V dropped 4 bases and J dropped 4 bases, with 11 bases sitting between them. CDR3 length: 13 residues. The CDR3 region has the DNA TGTGCCAGCAGTTCCATGACTAGGTACGAGCAGTACTTC. The encoded protein is CASSSMTRYEQYF.

The chain employs TRBV11-2 and TRBJ1-4; D is perhaps TRBD1 (6 bases). Trimming cost V 5 bases and J 0 bases, with 7 bases left between them. CDR1 and CDR2 (germline): SGHAT, FQNNGV. The CDR3 runs 14 residues. The CDR3 DNA reads TGTGCCAGCAGCCACAGGGCAACTAATGAAAAACTGTTTTTT. Its protein product is CASSHRATNEKLFF. Drawing the rest from reference TRBV11-2 and TRBJ1-4, the complete variable domain is EAGVAQSPRYKIIEKRQSVAFWCNPISGHATLYWYQQILGQGPKLLIQFQNNGVVDDSQLPKDRFSAERLKGVDSTLKIQPAKLEDSAVYLCASSHRATNEKLFFGSGTQLSVL.

The CDR3 region is CASRSQTLGAFF. Written as DNA, the CDR3 is TGTGCCAGTAGAAGTCAGACCTTGGGGGCTTTCTTT. The chain links TRBV19 to TRBJ1-1; D not certain. This CDR3 spans 12 amino acids. Germline values: CDR1 LNHDA, CDR2 SQIVND (reference sequence). With 6 bases removed from V and 11 bases from J, the gap between germline ends came to 16 bases.

The V and J genes are TRBV7-9 and TRBJ1-2, with D possibly being TRBD1 (6 bases). Trimming left V 1 base short and J 2 bases short, with 14 bases between. This CDR3 spans 16 amino acids. CDR1 and CDR2 from the germline V gene are SEHNR and FQNEAQ (reference sequence). The DNA of the CDR3 is TGTGCCAGCAGCTTAGTTTCTGACAGGACCAACTATGGCTACACCTTC. Translation gives CASSLVSDRTNYGYTF.

This clonotype was found a few times. The chain recombines TRBV7-2 with TRBJ1-2, with D tentatively TRBD1 (5 bases). CDR1 is SGHTA and CDR2 is FQGNSA in the germline V gene. V gave up 3 bases and J gave up 3 bases, with 14 bases separating them. The CDR3 covers 15 residues. CDR3 nucleotides: TGTGCCAGCAGCTTCGGACACCGGTGGGACTATGGCTACACCTTC. Its translation is CASSFGHRWDYGYTF.

This clonotype was found many times. The rearrangement joins TRBV12-3 or TRBV12-4 to TRBJ2-6; D is ambiguous. Trimming pared 6 bases from V and 0 bases from J, leaving 6 bases between. This CDR3 contains 14 residues. The CDR3 sequence: CASRDNSGANVLTF. The CDR3 region has the DNA TGTGCCAGCAGAGACAACTCTGGGGCCAACGTCCTGACTTTC.

There are a few counts of this clonotype. This sequence joins TRBV7-9 and TRBJ2-1, with 8 bases that match TRBD2. V was clipped by 5 bases and J by 9 bases; unmatched bases: 12. The CDR3 is 15 residues long. Germline CDR1 and CDR2: SEHNR and FQNEAQ (reference sequence). The CDR3 loop is CASSSSGNSWGEQFF. The CDR3 DNA sequence: TGTGCCAGCAGCAGTAGCGGGAACAGCTGGGGTGAGCAGTTCTTC.

This clonotype came up a few times. The chain recombines TRBV28 with TRBJ2-1; unclear D gene. CDR1 is MDHEN and CDR2 is SYDVKM in the germline V gene. V was clipped by 8 bases and J by 1 base, with 3 bases between them. The CDR3 spans 11 residues. The CDR3 reads CASVSYNEQFF. Written as DNA, the CDR3 is TGTGCCAGCGTGTCCTACAATGAGCAGTTCTTC.

In this sample, this clonotype turned up a few times. The V and J genes are TRBV20-1 and TRBJ1-2, with a possible D match to TRBD1 (5 bases). V lost 1 base and J 4 bases, leaving 10 bases between the germline ends. Looked up from germline, CDR1 is DFQATT and CDR2 is SNEGSKA (reference sequence). This CDR3 spans 13 amino acids. The CDR3 region is CSARGGSGYGYTF. The CDR3 DNA reads TGCAGTGCTAGAGGGGGGAGCGGCTATGGCTACACCTTC.

There are a few counts of this clonotype. The V and J genes are TRBV30 and TRBJ1-6; no clear D. There are 13 residues in the CDR3. V lost 8 bases to trimming and J lost 11 bases, with 19 bases between them. From germline, CDR1 is GTSNPN and CDR2 SVGIG (reference sequence). CDR3 DNA: TGTGCCGGCGGCGGACGGACCGGGACACCCCTCCACTTT. Translated: CAGGGRTGTPLHF. The full variable domain, in which reference TRBV30 and TRBJ1-6 provide the parts outside the CDR3, is SQTIHQWPATLVQPVGSPLSLECTVEGTSNPNLYWYRQAAGRGLQLLFYSVGIGQISSEVPQNLSASRPQDRQFILSSKKLLLSDSGFYLCAGGGRTGTPLHFGNGTRLTVT.

This clonotype was counted many times. The J gene is TRBJ2-2, the V gene TRBV7-2; a possible D gene is TRBD1 (5 bases). The germline gives CDR1 SGHTA, CDR2 FQGNSA. V dropped 1 base and J dropped 1 base, with 16 bases sitting between them. This CDR3 spans 18 amino acids. CDR3 DNA: TGTGCCAGCAGCTTAGGGGTGCGACAGACTCGGAACACCGGGGAGCTGTTTTTT. This translates into CASSLGVRQTRNTGELFF.

V usage is TRBV7-3 and J usage is TRBJ1-1, with TRBD1 matching 8 bases. CDR1 and CDR2 (germline): SGHTA, FQGTGA. CDR3 length equals 14 residues. The ends lost 5 bases at V and 6 bases at J; junction bases unmatched: 8. The chain's CDR3 is CASSRTGSIAEAFF. The CDR3 nucleotides are TGTGCCAGCAGCCGGACAGGGAGCATCGCTGAAGCTTTCTTT.

V usage is TRBV7-2 and J usage is TRBJ2-5, with D perhaps TRBD1 (5 bases). V was pared by 0 bases and J by 3 bases, with 8 bases between. CDR3 length: 14 amino acids. The V gene's germline CDR1 is SGHTA and CDR2 FQGNSA. The chain's CDR3 is CASSLAQAKETQYF. In nucleotides, the CDR3 is TGTGCCAGCAGCTTAGCACAGGCCAAAGAGACCCAGTACTTC.

This clonotype was counted only a few times. This rearrangement joins TRBV6-5 to TRBJ1-3; 7 nucleotides match TRBD1. This CDR3 spans 14 amino acids. The germline gives CDR1 MNHEY, CDR2 SVGAGI. The V gene end was trimmed by 6 bases and the J gene end by 2 bases; junction bases not matched to a gene: 4. CDR3 bases: TGTGCCAGCAGGAGACAGGGTGCTGGAAACACCATATATTTT. Residues: CASRRQGAGNTIYF.

J is TRBJ2-1 and V is TRBV11-2; D not resolved. Between the trimmed V and J ends, which lost 2 bases and 4 bases, there was a span of 6 bases. This CDR3 spans 13 amino acids. Germline values: CDR1 SGHAT, CDR2 FQNNGV. CDR3 bases: TGTGCCAGCAGCTTATACCCGTACAATGAGCAGTTCTTC. Translated, it gives CASSLYPYNEQFF.

The chain carries TRBV20-1 and TRBJ2-5, with D possibly being TRBD2 (6 bases). Germline V gene data show CDR1 as DFQATT and CDR2 as SNEGSKA (reference sequence). Trimming took 0 bases from V and 1 from J, leaving 9 bases between them. The CDR3 spans 14 residues. The CDR3 loop reads CSARDREIQETQYF. The DNA for the CDR3 is TGCAGTGCTAGAGATCGGGAGATCCAAGAGACCCAGTACTTC.

The rearrangement joins TRBV4-2 to TRBJ1-1; 7 bases agree with TRBD1. This CDR3 spans 13 amino acids. Germline V lookup: CDR1 LGHNA, CDR2 YNFKEQ. V gave up 3 bases and J gave up 7 bases; unmatched junction bases: 5. Here the CDR3 reads CASSQGQRHEAFF. The CDR3 region has the DNA TGTGCCAGCAGCCAGGGACAGAGACATGAAGCTTTCTTT.

This chain uses TRBV7-6 with TRBJ2-3; D remains unclear. Germline V lookup: CDR1 SGHVS, CDR2 FNYEAQ. With 4 bases removed from V and 11 bases from J, the gap between germline ends came to 16 bases. The CDR3 contains 13 residues. The CDR3 nucleotides are TGTGCCAGCAGCTCACCCCGGCAAATCGGGCAGTATTTT. This translates into CASSSPRQIGQYF.

The chain employs TRBV6-5 and TRBJ1-2; no reliable D call. The CDR3 loop spans 11 amino acids. V lost 4 bases, J lost 6 bases, and 6 bases lay in between. Germline V gives CDR1 MNHEY, CDR2 SVGAGI. The CDR3 region has the DNA TGTGCCAGCAGTTCCTGGGATGGCTACACCTTC. As protein: CASSSWDGYTF.

This clonotype was seen a handful of times. This chain uses TRBV7-9 with TRBJ2-2; D possibly corresponds to TRBD2 (5 bases). CDR3 size: 16 residues. Germline CDR1 reads SEHNR; CDR2 reads FQNEAQ (reference sequence). Trimming pared 5 bases from V and 4 bases from J, leaving 17 bases between. The CDR3 sequence is CASSPNPGRITGELFF. The CDR3 coding sequence is TGTGCCAGCAGCCCGAATCCGGGAAGAATCACCGGGGAGCTGTTTTTT.

This chain uses TRBV5-1 with TRBJ2-2; 7 bases are shared with TRBD1. J gave up 2 bases and V 4 bases, and 8 bases lay outside the gene matches. Germline assignment: CDR1 SGHRS and CDR2 YFSETQ. This CDR3 contains 16 residues. The CDR3: CASSTGWDSNTGELFF. The CDR3 DNA is TGCGCCAGCAGCACGGGGTGGGACAGCAACACCGGGGAGCTGTTTTTT.